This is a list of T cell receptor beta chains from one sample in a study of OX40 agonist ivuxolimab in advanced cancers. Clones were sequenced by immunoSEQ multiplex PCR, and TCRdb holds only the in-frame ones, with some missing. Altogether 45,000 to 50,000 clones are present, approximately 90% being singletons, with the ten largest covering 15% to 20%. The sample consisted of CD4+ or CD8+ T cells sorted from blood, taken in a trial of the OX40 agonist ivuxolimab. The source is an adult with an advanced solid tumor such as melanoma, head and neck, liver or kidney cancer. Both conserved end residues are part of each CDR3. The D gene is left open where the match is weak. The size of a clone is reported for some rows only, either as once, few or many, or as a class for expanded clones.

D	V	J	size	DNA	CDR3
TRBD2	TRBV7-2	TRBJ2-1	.	TGTGCCAGCAGCCCGCTAGCGGGGGCCTACAATGAGCAGTTCTTC	CASSPLAGAYNEQFF
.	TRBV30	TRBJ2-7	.	TGTGCCTGGAAGGGTCAATCCTACGAGCAGTACTTC	CAWKGQSYEQYF
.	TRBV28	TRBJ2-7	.	TGTGCCAGCAGTTATGGGAGAGTACAGTACTTC	CASSYGRVQYF
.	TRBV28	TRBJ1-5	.	TGTGCCAGCAGTTTGGGGGAATATAGCAATCAGCCCCAGCATTTT	CASSLGEYSNQPQHF
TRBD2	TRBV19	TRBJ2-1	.	TGTGCCAGTAGTATGGGACTAGCGGGATACAATGAGCAGTTCTTC	CASSMGLAGYNEQFF
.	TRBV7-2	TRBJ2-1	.	TGTGCCAGCAGCTTAGAGGGGACTCAGACCTTCTACAATGAGCAGTTCTTC	CASSLEGTQTFYNEQFF
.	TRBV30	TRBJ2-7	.	TGTGCCTGGACCTCGCCTATGGTCAGGGAGTGGAAAGGCTACGAGCAGTACTTC	CAWTSPMVREWKGYEQYF
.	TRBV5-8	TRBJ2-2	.	TGTGCCAGCAGCCCTGATCACGCGAACACCGGGGAGCTGTTTTTT	CASSPDHANTGELFF
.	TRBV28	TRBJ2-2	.	TGTGCCAGCAGTCCGCGTGGGGTAACAGGGTACACCGGGGAGCTGTTTTTT	CASSPRGVTGYTGELFF
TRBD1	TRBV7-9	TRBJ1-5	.	TGTGCCAGCAGCCCAGGGGGGACAGGGGTCCCGTCTTCGCCCCAGCATTTT	CASSPGGTGVPSSPQHF
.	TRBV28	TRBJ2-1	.	TGTGCCAGCAGACCCCTCGGACGAAACCCCAACAATGAGCAGTTCTTC	CASRPLGRNPNNEQFF
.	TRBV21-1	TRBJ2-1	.	TGTGCCAGCAGCAAAGTTCTAGCGGGAACGGTAGCCAATGAGCAGTTCTTC	CASSKVLAGTVANEQFF
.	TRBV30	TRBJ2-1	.	TGTGCCTGGAGGGGGGGGCTAGGGGACAATGAGCAGTTCTTC	CAWRGGLGDNEQFF
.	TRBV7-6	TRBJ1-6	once	TGTGCCAGCAGCCTAGTAGGAGGGACGCGCCCAGATTCACCCCTCCACTTT	CASSLVGGTRPDSPLHF
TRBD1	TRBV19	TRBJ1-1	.	TGTGCCAGTAGTGCTGGACAGGGGAACACTGAAGCTTTCTTT	CASSAGQGNTEAFF
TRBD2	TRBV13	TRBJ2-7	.	TGTGCCAGCAGGGATAGCGGGAGGAGCTCCTACGAGCAGTACTTC	CASRDSGRSSYEQYF
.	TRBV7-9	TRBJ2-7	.	TGTGCCAGCAGCTTAGTGGAAAGGGACGAGCAGTACTTC	CASSLVERDEQYF
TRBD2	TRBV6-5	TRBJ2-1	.	TGTGCCAGCAAACTAGCGGGATACAATGAGCAGTTCTTC	CASKLAGYNEQFF